One sample yielded the 32 T cell receptor beta chains listed below, sequenced in a study of CD4 T cell repertoires in COVID-19. Assay: immunoSEQ multiplex PCR; the TCRdb copy retains only in-frame clones and omits some. The repertoire includes about 75,000 clones, about 83% of them detected once, and roughly 0.6% sits in the top ten. Sequenced material: CD4+ T cells from peripheral blood, taken after recovery from COVID-19. Receptors originate from a human donor who had COVID-19.

Here the CDR3 reads CASSQGQGAFPGELFF. The CDR3 region has the DNA TGCGCCAGCAGCCAAGGACAGGGGGCCTTTCCCGGGGAGCTGTTTTTT. The chain links TRBV5-1 to TRBJ2-2; 11 bases align to TRBD1. The CDR3 is 16 amino acids. The ends lost 4 bases at V and 6 bases at J; junction bases unmatched: 8. Germline loops: CDR1 SGHRS, CDR2 YFSETQ.

The chain joins TRBV19 to TRBJ1-6; 8 bases are shared with TRBD1. The V and J ends lost 5 bases and 13 bases, in that order; junction bases with no gene match: 10. CDR3 length: 14 residues. Germline values: CDR1 LNHDA, CDR2 SQIVND (reference sequence). The CDR3 region has the DNA TGTGCCAGTAGTGACGGACAGGGTAGGAACCCCCTCCACTTT. This gives the protein CASSDGQGRNPLHF.

The genes are TRBV5-1 and TRBJ2-3, with 11 nucleotides matching TRBD2. Germline-derived CDR1 and CDR2 are SGHRS and YFSETQ. Trimming removed 0 bases from V and 4 bases from J; junction bases left unmatched: 13. This CDR3 has 19 residues. The CDR3 DNA reads TGCGCCAGCAGCTTGGAAAGCTTAGCGGGAGGGAGAAGCGCAGATACGCAGTATTTT. Its protein is CASSLESLAGGRSADTQYF.

The chain couples TRBV19 to TRBJ2-6; D call uncertain. The CDR3 runs to 14 residues. Germline V gene lookup returns CDR1 LNHDA and CDR2 SQIVND (reference sequence). V was clipped by 10 bases and J by 1 base, with 11 bases between them. The CDR3 nucleotides read TGTGCCACTGGTCCGGGTTCTGGGGCCAACGTCCTGACTTTC. It is translated as CATGPGSGANVLTF.

The chain combines TRBV29-1 with TRBJ2-6; D remains unclear. CDR1 and CDR2 from the germline V gene are SQVTM and ANQGSEA. This CDR3 has 13 residues. V was shortened by 4 bases and J by 0 bases, with 4 bases between the two germline ends. As DNA, the CDR3 is TGCAGCGTTGGGGACTCTGGGGCCAACGTCCTGACTTTC. Amino acid sequence: CSVGDSGANVLTF.

The chain combines TRBV7-8 with TRBJ1-4, with D uncertain. The length of the CDR3 is 15 residues. The ends were cut back, 0 bases at V and 7 bases at J, with 12 bases in the middle. Germline CDR1 reads SGHVS; CDR2 reads FQNEAQ. This CDR3 is CASSLATGYSEKLFF. DNA for the CDR3: TGTGCCAGCAGCTTAGCTACGGGGTATAGTGAAAAACTGTTTTTT.

The gene calls are TRBV6-1 and TRBJ2-5; 11 positions agree with TRBD2. CDR1 MNHNS and CDR2 SASEGT come from the germline V gene. V trimming: 0 bases; J trimming: 4 bases; junction bases outside the gene matches: 4. This CDR3 has 16 amino acids. CDR3 bases: TGTGCCAGCAGTGAAGCGAATAGCGGGGGGGCAGAGACCCAGTACTTC. Translating it yields CASSEANSGGAETQYF.

The genes are TRBV7-9 and TRBJ1-2; 10 nucleotides line up with TRBD1. J lost 8 bases, V lost 5 bases, and 8 bases had no gene match. Germline CDR1 is SEHNR and CDR2 is FQNEAQ (reference sequence). There are 14 residues in the CDR3. CDR3 region: CASSLRTGGFGYTF. Here the CDR3 DNA reads TGTGCCAGCAGCCTCCGGACAGGGGGGTTCGGCTACACCTTC.

This clone was counted only a few times. The V and J genes are TRBV7-2 and TRBJ2-4; 16 positions agree with TRBD2. Germline V gene data show CDR1 as SGHTA and CDR2 as FQGNSA. The length of the CDR3 is 17 residues. J was trimmed by 6 bases and V by 4 bases; bases with no gene match: 6. The CDR3: CASSSGTSGGAANIQYF. As DNA, the CDR3 is TGTGCCAGCAGCTCTGGGACTAGCGGGGGGGCCGCAAACATTCAGTACTTC.

V and J are TRBV19 and TRBJ1-6; D is undetermined. The CDR3 runs to 14 residues. V lost 6 bases to trimming and J lost 4 bases, with 10 bases between them. Germline V lookup: CDR1 LNHDA, CDR2 SQIVND (reference sequence). CDR3 DNA sequence: TGTGCCAGTAGGCGGGCTGAATATAATTCACCCCTCCACTTT. Amino acids: CASRRAEYNSPLHF.

This clone was detected only a few times. The chain joins TRBV2 to TRBJ1-4, with TRBD1 matching over 7 bases. V trimming: 2 bases; J trimming: 5 bases; junction bases outside the gene matches: 5. Germline V CDR1 and CDR2: SNHLY, FYNNEI. CDR3 size: 15 residues. CDR3 sequence: CASSERRGQNEKLFF. The CDR3 bases are TGTGCCAGCAGTGAACGGAGGGGGCAGAATGAAAAACTGTTTTTT. The variable domain in full, completed from reference TRBV2 and TRBJ1-4, reads EPEVTQTPSHQVTQMGQEVILRCVPISNHLYFYWYRQILGQKVEFLVSFYNNEISEKSEIFDDQFSVERPDGSNFTLKIRSTKLEDSAMYFCASSERRGQNEKLFFGSGTQLSVL.

V is TRBV7-9 and J is TRBJ2-2; D is perhaps TRBD1 (6 bases). This CDR3 region has 16 residues. Germline loops: CDR1 SEHNR, CDR2 FQNEAQ (reference sequence). Trimming took 4 bases from V and 7 from J, leaving 19 bases between them. CDR3 nucleotide sequence: TGTGCCAGCAGCTCCGTTGTAGCACAGGGAATCGGGGAGCTGTTTTTT. Translation: CASSSVVAQGIGELFF. Supplemented by reference TRBV7-9 and TRBJ2-2, the full variable domain reads DTGVSQNPRHKITKRGQNVTFRCDPISEHNRLYWYRQTLGQGPEFLTYFQNEAQLEKSRLLSDRFSAERPKGSFSTLEIQRTEQGDSAMYLCASSSVVAQGIGELFFGEGSRLTVL.

This clone was seen only a few times. The chain links TRBV19 to TRBJ2-3; D tentatively fits TRBD1 or TRBD2 (5 bases each). Between the trimmed V and J ends, which lost 4 bases and 2 bases, there was a span of 10 bases. CDR3 size: 14 residues. Germline V gives CDR1 LNHDA, CDR2 SQIVND (reference sequence). CDR3 residues: CASSRRDHTDTQYF. The CDR3 DNA follows: TGTGCCAGTAGTAGAAGGGACCACACAGATACGCAGTATTTT.

The chain joins TRBV12-3 or TRBV12-4 to TRBJ1-2; D might be TRBD1 (5 bases). V gave up 7 bases and J gave up 8 bases, with 17 bases separating them. The CDR3 sequence is 13 residues long. In nucleotides, the CDR3 is TGTGCCAGCACCACCAGGGTTGGTGGGGGCTACACCTTC. Translating it yields CASTTRVGGGYTF.

The chain uses TRBV5-1 and TRBJ1-1; D perhaps matches TRBD1 (5 bases). The CDR3 loop spans 15 amino acids. Per the germline V gene, CDR1 is SGHRS and CDR2 is YFSETQ. V was shortened by 6 bases and J by 8 bases, with 23 bases between the two germline ends. CDR3 sequence reads: CASTPRGEFTIEAFF. The DNA for the CDR3 is TGCGCCAGCACCCCCCGGGGGGAATTTACGATCGAAGCTTTCTTT.

The chain employs TRBV30 and TRBJ2-7; TRBD2 matches at 7 bases. The CDR3 has 13 amino acids. Germline CDR1 reads GTSNPN; CDR2 reads SVGIG (reference sequence). V was pared by 2 bases and J by 7 bases, with 8 bases of the junction left unmatched. CDR3 amino acids: CAWSSRQGGEQYF. The DNA of the CDR3 is TGTGCCTGGAGTAGTCGGCAGGGAGGGGAGCAGTACTTC.

The V call is TRBV29-1, the J call TRBJ1-1; D gene ambiguous. Per germline, CDR1 SQVTM and CDR2 ANQGSEA. V lost 4 bases and J lost 5, with 11 bases in between. CDR3 length: 12 amino acids. The DNA for the CDR3 is TGCAGCGTTGTAGAAGGCGGGACTGAAGCTTTCTTT. Translating it yields CSVVEGGTEAFF.

The V call is TRBV7-9, the J call TRBJ1-1, with D unclear. The CDR3 covers 12 residues. V dropped 5 bases and J dropped 9 bases, with 13 bases sitting between them. Germline V gene sequence: CDR1 SEHNR, CDR2 FQNEAQ (reference sequence). The CDR3 protein is CASSQTGNQAFF. The CDR3, as DNA: TGTGCCAGCAGCCAAACGGGGAATCAAGCTTTCTTT.

The gene calls are TRBV7-9 and TRBJ1-4, with D perhaps TRBD1 (6 bases). Germline V lookup: CDR1 SEHNR, CDR2 FQNEAQ (reference sequence). Trimming pared 5 bases from V and 5 bases from J, leaving 18 bases between. The CDR3 covers 16 residues. The CDR3 nucleotides are TGTGCCAGCAGCACGGTATTACAGGGTTCCAATGAAAAACTGTTTTTT. Amino acid sequence: CASSTVLQGSNEKLFF.

Here the CDR3 DNA reads TGTGCCAGCAGTGTGGGGGTCGGAGAGACCCAGTACTTC. It yields the protein CASSVGVGETQYF. The chain recombines TRBV6-4 with TRBJ2-5, with D possibly called TRBD1 or TRBD2 (5 bases each). V lost 4 bases, J lost 4 bases, and 10 bases lay in between. From germline, CDR1 is MRHNA and CDR2 SNTAGT. The CDR3 is 13 residues long.

This chain joins TRBV29-1 and TRBJ2-5; TRBD1 agrees at 9 bases. V shed 4 bases, J shed 5 bases, and the junction held 8 bases outside the gene matches. From germline, CDR1 is SQVTM and CDR2 ANQGSEA. This CDR3 has 14 amino acids. CDR3 region: CSVGENRGRETQYF. In DNA form, the CDR3 reads TGCAGCGTTGGGGAAAACAGGGGGCGGGAGACCCAGTACTTC.

The CDR3 DNA follows: TGTGCCAGCATGCGAAGCGGCAGCACAGATACGCAGTATTTT. It specifies CASMRSGSTDTQYF. The chain carries TRBV6-6 and TRBJ2-3; a weak D match, TRBD2 (5 bases). CDR1 and CDR2 (germline): MNHNY, SVGAGI (reference sequence). Trimming removed 7 bases from V and 0 bases from J, with 11 bases in between. The CDR3 is 14 residues long.

The V and J genes are TRBV5-1 and TRBJ2-2; D unclear. The CDR3 runs 14 residues. Germline values: CDR1 SGHRS, CDR2 YFSETQ. Trimming shortened V by 2 bases and J by 5 bases, and 10 bases separated the two germline ends. CDR3 residues: CASSFIDKTGELFF. Written as DNA, the CDR3 is TGCGCCAGCAGCTTCATAGACAAGACCGGGGAGCTGTTTTTT.

V gene TRBV5-1 combines with J gene TRBJ2-1; 10 bases are shared with TRBD2. The CDR3 sequence is 19 residues long. CDR1 SGHRS and CDR2 YFSETQ come from the germline V gene. Trimming at V came to 4 bases and at J to 7 bases, leaving 20 bases not matched to a gene. CDR3 bases: TGCGCCAGCAGCCGGGGCGTTCTTTCGAGCGGGGGGGCTTTAAATGAGCAGTTCTTC. It is translated as CASSRGVLSSGGALNEQFF.

The count of this clone is one. V gene TRBV3-1 (or the pseudogene TRBV3-2) combines with J gene TRBJ2-3; D gene unclear. The CDR3 has 17 residues. Germline CDR1 reads LGHDT; CDR2 reads YNNKEL (reference sequence). V shed 1 base and J shed 3 bases, with 17 bases lying between them. The CDR3 sequence is CASSQVFSGVGTDTQYF. The CDR3 DNA reads as TGTGCCAGCAGCCAAGTTTTCTCTGGGGTAGGGACAGATACGCAGTATTTT.

V is TRBV4-2 and J is TRBJ2-3; no reliable D call. The CDR3 spans 14 residues. V lost 1 base and J 0 bases, leaving 5 bases between the germline ends. Germline CDR1 is LGHNA and CDR2 is YNFKEQ. The CDR3 DNA reads as TGTGCCAGCAGCCAAGCCGCTAGCACAGATACGCAGTATTTT. This codes for CASSQAASTDTQYF.

The J gene is TRBJ2-3, the V gene TRBV30, with 8 bases identical to TRBD1. Germline V CDR1 and CDR2: GTSNPN, SVGIG (reference sequence). CDR3 length: 13 residues. After removal of 5 bases from V and 4 bases from J, the junction contained 5 bases not matched to a gene. CDR3 bases: TGTGCCTGGCGGCAGGGGGCTGCAGATACGCAGTATTTT. Residues: CAWRQGAADTQYF. The full variable domain, in which reference TRBV30 and TRBJ2-3 provide the parts outside the CDR3, is SQTIHQWPATLVQPVGSPLSLECTVEGTSNPNLYWYRQAAGRGLQLLFYSVGIGQISSEVPQNLSASRPQDRQFILSSKKLLLSDSGFYLCAWRQGAADTQYFGPGTRLTVL.

The chain's CDR3 is CASSEGSTDTQYF. The CDR3 DNA is TGCGCCAGCAGTGAAGGGTCCACAGATACGCAGTATTTT. The genes are TRBV10-1 and TRBJ2-3; D remains ambiguous. Trimming took 3 bases from V and 2 from J, leaving 6 bases between them. The CDR3 runs 13 residues. CDR1 and CDR2 (germline): WNHNN, SYGVQD (reference sequence).

The chain links TRBV19 to TRBJ1-5; no clear D. Germline V gene sequence: CDR1 LNHDA, CDR2 SQIVND (reference sequence). V lost 5 bases to trimming and J lost 4 bases, with 9 bases between them. This CDR3 region has 13 residues. In nucleotides, the CDR3 is TGTGCCAGTAGTTTGATAAGTAATCAGCCCCAGCATTTT. Protein sequence: CASSLISNQPQHF.

V usage is TRBV5-6 and J usage is TRBJ1-6; 9 bases map to TRBD1. V lost 4 bases to trimming and J lost 9 bases; unmatched junction nucleotides: 11. Germline lookup yields CDR1 SGHDT and CDR2 YYEEEE. CDR3 length: 16 residues. CDR3 bases: TGTGCCAGCAGCCCCCGAACAGGGGGCGGTGGTTCACCCCTCCACTTT. Translating it yields CASSPRTGGGGSPLHF.

This rearrangement joins TRBV4-2 to TRBJ1-2; perhaps TRBD1 as D (5 bases). Germline V gene lookup returns CDR1 LGHNA and CDR2 YNFKEQ. The CDR3 is 15 amino acids. Trimming left V 4 bases short and J 2 bases short, with 14 bases between. CDR3 region: CASSRQTGGNYGYTF. The CDR3 DNA sequence: TGTGCCAGCAGCCGACAAACGGGGGGGAACTATGGCTACACCTTC.

The rearrangement uses TRBV19 and TRBJ1-4; D ambiguous. The CDR3 length is 13 residues. The V and J ends lost 5 bases and 12 bases respectively, with 16 bases between them. Germline CDR1 is LNHDA and CDR2 is SQIVND (reference sequence). For the CDR3, the DNA is TGTGCCAGTAGTCTACAAAGCCGTCACGAACTGTTTTTT. It codes for CASSLQSRHELFF.